What follows are 29 T cell receptor beta chains derived from one specimen sequenced in a study of human T cells and chemical hapten exposure. TCRdb re-analysed the RACE reads in MiXCR, keeping a single row per CDR3 protein. Among roughly 80,000 distinct CDR3 sequences listed, roughly 15% were seen once. As to time point: pre-sensitization, week 0. Treatment given: therapeutic diphenylcyclopropenone sensitization with weekly scalp DPC. The sequences come from whole blood, collected in connection with sensitization to the hapten diphenylcyclopropenone (DPC). Receptor source: a woman between 45 and 65 years old with alopecia areata. Some clones in this sample may be carry-over from other donors' samples.

The chain employs TRBV29-1 and TRBJ1-2; no reliable D call. Trimming took 1 base from V and 4 from J, leaving 10 bases between them. Germline CDR1 and CDR2: SQVTM and ANQGSEA. The CDR3 extends over 13 amino acids. The CDR3 DNA reads as TGCAGCGTTGAAGGTTTAACGGCCTATGGCTACACCTTC. Encoded protein: CSVEGLTAYGYTF.

This clonotype was seen at least ten times. V gene TRBV18 combines with J gene TRBJ1-2; TRBD1 matches 9 bases. Germline CDR1 reads KGHSH; CDR2 reads LQKENI. CDR3 length: 14 amino acids. V shed 6 bases and J 5 bases; nucleotides not matched to a gene: 7. The chain's CDR3 is CASSRTGERYGYTF. CDR3 DNA sequence: TGTGCCAGCTCGCGGACAGGGGAGAGGTATGGCTACACCTTC. Together with reference TRBV18 and TRBJ1-2, the CDR3 gives the full variable domain: NAGVMQNPRHLVRRRGQEARLRCSPMKGHSHVYWYRQLPEEGLKFMVYLQKENIIDESGMPKERFSAEFPKEGPSILRIQQVVRGDSAAYFCASSRTGERYGYTFGSGTRLTVV.

This clonotype was observed at least ten times. The genes are TRBV28 and TRBJ2-7; a weak D match, TRBD2 (6 bases). Germline V gene lookup returns CDR1 MDHEN and CDR2 SYDVKM. CDR3 length: 13 residues. Trimming stripped 7 bases from V and 2 bases from J, with 12 bases between. The CDR3, as DNA: TGTGCCAGCACCGGGACTTCGACCTACGAGCAGTACTTC. Translated, it gives CASTGTSTYEQYF.

This clonotype has a count of ten or more. The J gene is TRBJ2-2, the V gene TRBV4-1; D unclear. The CDR3 has 14 amino acids. The V end lost 1 base, the J end lost 6 bases, and 9 bases lay between the germline ends. Germline assignment: CDR1 MGHRA and CDR2 YSYEKL. CDR3 nucleotides: TGCGCCAGCAGCCAAGCGCAGGCGGCCGGGGAGCTGTTTTTT. Its translation: CASSQAQAAGELFF.

This clonotype was counted a single time. The chain recombines TRBV9 with TRBJ2-3; possible D gene TRBD2, 5 bases. Germline-derived CDR1 and CDR2 are SGDLS and YYNGEE. V gave up 2 bases and J gave up 0 bases, with 19 bases separating them. This CDR3 is built from 18 residues. CDR3 in amino acids: CASSVARAGPSSTDTQYF. The CDR3 DNA reads as TGTGCCAGCAGCGTCGCGAGGGCAGGACCTTCTAGCACAGATACGCAGTATTTT.

The chain links TRBV2 to TRBJ2-3, with a weak D call TRBD2 (7 bases). Trimming removed 2 bases from V and 4 bases from J, with 13 bases in between. CDR3 length equals 15 residues. In germline, CDR1 is SNHLY, CDR2 FYNNEI. The CDR3 DNA reads as TGTGCCAGCAGTGAAAGGCTAGGGGGGGCAGATACGCAGTATTTT. Its protein is CASSERLGGADTQYF.

The chain carries TRBV12-3 or TRBV12-4 and TRBJ2-7, with 8 bases aligning to TRBD2. V dropped 5 bases and J dropped 5; count of bases not matched to a gene: 17. The CDR3 spans 17 residues. The CDR3 sequence is CASSPRLSSGRYHEQYF. The CDR3 DNA sequence: TGTGCCAGCAGTCCGCGACTGTCCAGCGGGAGATACCACGAGCAGTACTTC.

The table lists this clonotype with many counts. The J gene is TRBJ2-2, the V gene TRBV11-3; weak D call: TRBD1 (5 bases). CDR1 SGHNT and CDR2 YENEEA come from the germline V gene. The ends were cut back, 6 bases at V and 6 bases at J, with 8 bases in the middle. The CDR3 is 12 residues long. The CDR3 reads CASRQGAGELFF. The CDR3 coding sequence is TGTGCCAGCAGGCAGGGTGCCGGGGAGCTGTTTTTT.

The genes are TRBV18 and TRBJ2-1, with D hard to call. The germline V and J ends were trimmed by 4 bases and 3 bases, with 4 bases remaining between them. CDR1 is KGHSH and CDR2 is LQKENI in the germline V gene. The CDR3 totals 12 residues. CDR3 DNA sequence: TGTGCCAGCTCACTAGACTACAATGAGCAGTTCTTC. As protein: CASSLDYNEQFF.

This chain uses TRBV29-1 with TRBJ2-4; 10 bases are shared with TRBD2. Germline-derived CDR1 and CDR2 are SQVTM and ANQGSEA. V was clipped by 5 bases and J by 9 bases; unmatched bases: 7. CDR3 length: 13 amino acids. The CDR3 protein is CSVRLAGNGIQYF. DNA of the CDR3: TGCAGCGTTAGACTAGCGGGTAATGGCATTCAGTACTTC.

This clonotype was observed a few times. The CDR3 DNA reads as TGTGCCAGCAACACGGACTCACGGGGCGAGCAGTACTTC. Translation gives CASNTDSRGEQYF. The V call is TRBV6-1, the J call TRBJ2-7; D is possibly TRBD2 (5 bases). The CDR3 contains 13 residues. Germline CDR1 reads MNHNS; CDR2 reads SASEGT. V was clipped by 7 bases and J by 6 bases, with 16 bases between them.

This clonotype was counted ten times or more. This rearrangement joins TRBV28 to TRBJ1-1, with 7 nucleotides matching TRBD1. The CDR3 has 13 amino acids. The V gene's germline CDR1 is MDHEN and CDR2 SYDVKM. After removal of 6 bases from V and 5 bases from J, the junction contained 6 bases not matched to a gene. In DNA, the CDR3 is TGTGCCAGCAGAGAGACAGGGCGGACTGAAGCTTTCTTT. This codes for CASRETGRTEAFF.

The chain carries TRBV11-2 and TRBJ2-7; 11 bases agree with TRBD2. Germline CDR1 and CDR2: SGHAT and FQNNGV. The CDR3 length is 15 residues. V dropped 1 base and J dropped 7; count of bases not matched to a gene: 6. CDR3: CASSLGLAGFWEQYF. The CDR3 nucleotides read TGTGCCAGCAGCTTAGGACTAGCGGGATTTTGGGAGCAGTACTTC. The full variable domain, in which reference TRBV11-2 and TRBJ2-7 provide the parts outside the CDR3, is EAGVAQSPRYKIIEKRQSVAFWCNPISGHATLYWYQQILGQGPKLLIQFQNNGVVDDSQLPKDRFSAERLKGVDSTLKIQPAKLEDSAVYLCASSLGLAGFWEQYFGPGTRLTVT.

The chain links TRBV7-9 to TRBJ2-2, with D perhaps TRBD2 (5 bases). The CDR3 has 14 residues. Germline-derived CDR1 and CDR2 are SEHNR and FQNEAQ (reference sequence). V lost 2 bases and J lost 7, with 11 bases in between. The CDR3 DNA is TGTGCCAGCAGCTTACGGAGGATGTACGGGGAGCTGTTTTTT. It specifies CASSLRRMYGELFF.

The V and J genes are TRBV5-1 and TRBJ2-1, with 12 bases that match TRBD2. With 0 bases clipped from V and 8 bases from J, the junction kept 6 bases outside the gene matches. The length of the CDR3 is 16 residues. Germline V gene sequence: CDR1 SGHRS, CDR2 YFSETQ. DNA of the CDR3: TGCGCCAGCAGCTTGGCACTAGCGGGAGGTATCGATGAGCAGTTCTTC. The encoded protein is CASSLALAGGIDEQFF.

The table lists this clonotype with a few counts. The chain joins TRBV28 to TRBJ2-3; 7 nucleotides match TRBD2. In germline, CDR1 is MDHEN, CDR2 SYDVKM. The CDR3 covers 15 residues. V gave up 6 bases and J gave up 4 bases; unmatched junction bases: 10. CDR3 DNA: TGTGCCAGCAGCCCGAGGACTAGTTTAGCAGATACGCAGTATTTT. Translated, it gives CASSPRTSLADTQYF.

V gene TRBV28 combines with J gene TRBJ1-4, with unresolved D. Germline loops: CDR1 MDHEN, CDR2 SYDVKM. V dropped 1 base and J dropped 14 bases, with 17 bases sitting between them. This CDR3 comprises 14 residues. The CDR3 region has the DNA TGTGCCAGCAGTTTATCCGGACCCTTATACTTGCTGTTTTTT. This encodes CASSLSGPLYLLFF.

This clonotype was counted a few times. The chain is built from TRBV20-1 and TRBJ2-1; 10 nucleotides align to TRBD2. V was pared by 5 bases and J by 8 bases, with 12 bases of the junction left unmatched. CDR1 and CDR2 (germline): DFQATT, SNEGSKA (reference sequence). The CDR3 length is 15 residues. The CDR3 loop is CSAPNPSGSSHEQFF. CDR3 bases: TGCAGTGCTCCCAACCCTAGCGGGAGTTCCCATGAGCAGTTCTTC.

The V gene is TRBV20-1, the J gene TRBJ2-1; no clear D. V lost 2 bases, J lost 3 bases, and 17 bases lay in between. This CDR3 is 16 amino acids long. From germline, CDR1 is DFQATT and CDR2 SNEGSKA (reference sequence). The CDR3 sequence is CSARNDGPQRYNEQFF. The CDR3 DNA reads TGCAGTGCTAGAAATGACGGCCCTCAGCGCTACAATGAGCAGTTCTTC.

The chain has TRBV5-1 and TRBJ2-7; D remains ambiguous. Deletions cut 0 bases from V and 6 bases from J, with 13 bases between. The CDR3 runs to 14 residues. Germline V gives CDR1 SGHRS, CDR2 YFSETQ. CDR3 DNA: TGCGCCAGCAGCTTGGCCATATTACCTAGCGAGCAGTACTTC. Amino acids: CASSLAILPSEQYF.

The chain has TRBV30 and TRBJ2-3, with 9 bases lining up with TRBD2. CDR3 length: 16 residues. Germline V CDR1 and CDR2: GTSNPN, SVGIG (reference sequence). Trimming removed 5 bases from V and 2 bases from J; junction bases left unmatched: 11. The CDR3 sequence is CAWLQWGLAITDTQYF. The CDR3 DNA sequence: TGTGCCTGGCTTCAATGGGGACTAGCTATCACAGATACGCAGTATTTT.

The chain links TRBV20-1 to TRBJ2-3, with TRBD2 matching 9 bases. After removal of 6 bases from V and 11 bases from J, the junction contained 9 bases not matched to a gene. The CDR3 totals 12 residues. Looked up from germline, CDR1 is DFQATT and CDR2 is SNEGSKA (reference sequence). The chain's CDR3 is CSAPEAGGLQYF. The CDR3 nucleotides are TGCAGTGCCCCCGAAGCGGGAGGCTTGCAGTATTTT.

CDR3 sequence reads: CASSSRQSGYNEQFF. CDR3 DNA: TGTGCCAGCAGCTCCAGACAATCGGGTTACAATGAGCAGTTCTTC. This chain links TRBV7-2 with TRBJ2-1; D unresolved. Trimming took off 4 bases at V and 4 bases at J, with 14 bases between the two ends. This CDR3 comprises 15 residues. Germline V gene sequence: CDR1 SGHTA, CDR2 FQGNSA.

This clonotype was seen only a few times. The CDR3 sequence is CASSQAGLAGGVPRGEQYF. CDR3 DNA sequence: TGTGCCAGCAGTCAAGCGGGACTAGCGGGAGGGGTACCGCGTGGCGAGCAGTACTTC. This chain uses TRBV12-3 or TRBV12-4 with TRBJ2-7; 16 nucleotides align to TRBD2. The junction had 16 bases not matched to a gene; V was cut back by 5 bases and J by 6 bases. CDR3 size: 19 residues.

This clonotype was counted a few times. J is TRBJ2-1 and V is TRBV30, with 13 positions matching TRBD2. The V and J ends lost 4 bases and 4 bases, in that order; junction bases with no gene match: 7. This CDR3 has 16 residues. Germline V gene lookup returns CDR1 GTSNPN and CDR2 SVGIG (reference sequence). The CDR3 is CAWTAGTSGTYNEQFF. CDR3 DNA: TGTGCCTGGACCGCCGGGACTAGCGGGACATACAATGAGCAGTTCTTC.

V is TRBV12-3 or TRBV12-4 and J is TRBJ2-5; 8 bases are a match to TRBD1. With V trimmed by 5 bases and J by 5 bases, 7 bases remained unmatched. CDR3 length: 14 amino acids. In DNA form, the CDR3 reads TGTGCCAGCAGTCACAGGGGGGCTGGGGAGACCCAGTACTTC. Its protein is CASSHRGAGETQYF.

This clonotype has only a few counts. For the CDR3, the DNA is TGTGCCACAAGGGGGCCCCCACAAGAGACCCAGTACTTC. Translation: CATRGPPQETQYF. The chain recombines TRBV28 with TRBJ2-5; 7 bases are a match to TRBD1. V was clipped by 10 bases and J by 2 bases; unmatched bases: 7. CDR1 and CDR2 (germline): MDHEN, SYDVKM. The CDR3 sequence is 13 residues long.

This clonotype was found a few times. The chain links TRBV6-6 to TRBJ2-3, with 7 bases that match TRBD1. Unmatched junction bases numbered 4, after V lost 0 bases and J lost 1 base. CDR1 MNHNY and CDR2 SVGAGI come from the germline V gene (reference sequence). The CDR3 contains 16 residues. The CDR3 bases are TGTGCCAGCAGTTACTCGATAGGGGGCGGCACAGATACGCAGTATTTT. Translated, it gives CASSYSIGGGTDTQYF.

The table lists this clonotype with a few counts. The rearrangement links TRBV5-6 to TRBJ1-1; 8 bases align to TRBD1. V was clipped by 4 bases and J by 3 bases; unmatched bases: 14. Germline V lookup: CDR1 SGHDT, CDR2 YYEEEE. The CDR3 has 17 amino acids. This chain's CDR3 is CASSLREGAGGYTEAFF. CDR3 coding DNA: TGTGCCAGCAGCCTCCGGGAAGGGGCAGGGGGCTACACTGAAGCTTTCTTT.